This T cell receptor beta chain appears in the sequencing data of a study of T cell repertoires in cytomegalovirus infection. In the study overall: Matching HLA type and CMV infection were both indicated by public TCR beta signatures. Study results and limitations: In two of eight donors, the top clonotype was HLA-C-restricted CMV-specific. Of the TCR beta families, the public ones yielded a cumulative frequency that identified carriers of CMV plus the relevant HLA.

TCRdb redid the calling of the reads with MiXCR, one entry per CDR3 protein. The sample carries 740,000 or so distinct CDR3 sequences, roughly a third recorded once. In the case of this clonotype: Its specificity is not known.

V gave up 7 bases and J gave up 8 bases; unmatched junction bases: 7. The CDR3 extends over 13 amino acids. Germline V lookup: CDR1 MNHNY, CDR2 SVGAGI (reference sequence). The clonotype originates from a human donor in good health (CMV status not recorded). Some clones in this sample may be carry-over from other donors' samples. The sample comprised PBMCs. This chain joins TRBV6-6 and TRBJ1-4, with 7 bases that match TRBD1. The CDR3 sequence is CASTDRAFEKLFF. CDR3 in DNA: TGTGCCAGCACAGACAGGGCGTTCGAAAAACTGTTTTTT.